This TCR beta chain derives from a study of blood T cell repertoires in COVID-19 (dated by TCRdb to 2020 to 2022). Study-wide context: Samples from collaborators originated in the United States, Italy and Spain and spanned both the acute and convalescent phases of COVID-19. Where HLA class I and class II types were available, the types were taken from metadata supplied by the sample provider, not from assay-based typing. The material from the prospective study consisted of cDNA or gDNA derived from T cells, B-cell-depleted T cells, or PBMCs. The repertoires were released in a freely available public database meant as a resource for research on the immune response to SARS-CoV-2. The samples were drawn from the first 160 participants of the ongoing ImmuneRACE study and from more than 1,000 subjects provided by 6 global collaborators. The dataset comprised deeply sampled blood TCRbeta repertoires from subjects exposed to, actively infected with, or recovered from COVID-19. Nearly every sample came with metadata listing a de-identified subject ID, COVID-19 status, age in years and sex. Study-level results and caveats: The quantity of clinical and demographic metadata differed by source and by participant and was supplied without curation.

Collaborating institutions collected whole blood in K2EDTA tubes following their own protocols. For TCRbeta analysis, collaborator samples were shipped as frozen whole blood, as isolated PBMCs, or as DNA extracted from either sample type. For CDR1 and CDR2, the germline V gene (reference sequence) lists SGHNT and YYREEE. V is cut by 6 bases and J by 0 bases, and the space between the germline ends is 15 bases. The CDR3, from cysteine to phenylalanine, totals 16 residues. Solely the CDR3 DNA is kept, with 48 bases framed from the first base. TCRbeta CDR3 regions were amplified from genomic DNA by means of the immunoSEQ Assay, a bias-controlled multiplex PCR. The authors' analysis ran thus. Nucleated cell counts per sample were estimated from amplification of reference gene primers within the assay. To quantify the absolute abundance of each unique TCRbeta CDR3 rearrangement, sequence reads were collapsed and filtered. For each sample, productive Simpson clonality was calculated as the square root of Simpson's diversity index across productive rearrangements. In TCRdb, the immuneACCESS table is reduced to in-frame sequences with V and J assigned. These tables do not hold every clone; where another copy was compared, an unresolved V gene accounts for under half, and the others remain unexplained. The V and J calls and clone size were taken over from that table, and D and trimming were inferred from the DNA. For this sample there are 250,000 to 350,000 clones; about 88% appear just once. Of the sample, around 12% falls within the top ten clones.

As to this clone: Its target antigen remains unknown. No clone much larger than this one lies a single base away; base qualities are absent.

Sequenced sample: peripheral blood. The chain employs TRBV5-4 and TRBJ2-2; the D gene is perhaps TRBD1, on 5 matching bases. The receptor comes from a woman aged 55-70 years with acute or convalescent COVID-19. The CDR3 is CASTPAGRANTGELFF. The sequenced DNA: TGTGCCAGCACCCCCGCCGGCAGGGCGAACACCGGGGAGCTGTTTTTT.